A single T cell receptor beta chain is shown here with its context. This clone was detected once. Its antigen target is currently unknown. No base-level quality is on record; no much larger clone is a single base apart. The CDR3 sequence holds 17 residues, the cysteine and phenylalanine included. The retained sequence is limited to the CDR3, 51 bases, with the frame set at the first base. V is clipped by 0 bases and J by 0 bases, and the sequence between their germline boundaries is 14 bases long. As encoded in the germline V gene (reference sequence), CDR1 is SGHNT while CDR2 is YYREEE. TCRbeta CDR3 regions were amplified from genomic DNA using the immunoSEQ Assay, a bias-controlled multiplex PCR. Turning to the authors' computational methods: The number of nucleated cells in each sample was estimated from the amplification of reference gene primers within the assay. To quantify the absolute abundance of each unique TCRbeta CDR3 rearrangement, sequence reads were collapsed and filtered. Productive Simpson clonality was computed per sample as the square root of Simpson's diversity index over productive rearrangements. TCRdb mirrors the immuneACCESS table, restricted to in-frame sequences. Some clones are absent from its copies; in checked studies, under half trace to an unresolved V gene, and the reason for the others is unknown. D and trimming come from the DNA, and the V and J calls and clone size come from that table. The sample profile shows roughly 320,000 clones; around 92% of them were found once. In total, the top ten clones hold 1.8% of the sample.

This sample is drawn from a study of blood T cell repertoires in COVID-19 (TCRdb year 2020). For the wider study: Samples covering the acute and convalescent phases of COVID-19 were provided by collaborators in the United States, Italy and Spain. Subjects who had been exposed to COVID-19, were actively infected with it, or had recovered from it provided the deeply sampled blood TCRbeta repertoires that made up the dataset. A de-identified subject ID, COVID-19 status, age in years and sex were almost always included in the sample metadata. The material from the prospective study consisted of cDNA or gDNA derived from T cells, B-cell-depleted T cells, or PBMCs. Where available, HLA class I and class II types were taken from metadata supplied by the sample provider and were not determined by assay-based typing. The samples were drawn from the first 160 participants of the ongoing ImmuneRACE study and from 1,254 subjects provided by 6 global collaborators. The repertoires were made available in a free public database intended to serve as a resource for research on the immune response to SARS-CoV-2.

In Seattle, one collaborating source enrolled patients while the infection was active and tracked those patients longitudinally over the course of disease. The collaborating institutions used their own protocols to collect whole blood in K2EDTA tubes. For TCRbeta analysis, collaborators shipped samples in one of three forms: frozen whole blood, isolated PBMCs, or DNA extracted from either of those sample types. What the authors observed across the whole study: The amount of clinical and demographic metadata varied by source and participant and was provided uncurated.

This receptor was obtained from a young woman with COVID-19, enrolled during active disease. Source material: peripheral blood. The rearrangement joined TRBV5-4 to TRBJ2-3; TRBD1 could be the D gene, as 5 bases match. CDR3 reads: CASSLEGSRLSTDTQYF. The sequenced DNA: TGTGCCAGCAGCTTGGAGGGGTCTAGACTGAGCACAGATACGCAGTATTTT.